These 30 T cell receptor beta chains originate from one sample sequenced in a study of T cell responses to AZD1222 COVID-19 vaccine (dated by TCRdb to about 2021). The sample's time point label is to be understood as: baseline before first vaccination. The protocol used for the library was the immunoSEQ multiplex PCR assay. Held by TCRdb, this immuneACCESS table contains in-frame sequences only and omits some clones. Under half of the omission traces to an unresolved V gene where checked; the cause of the rest is unknown. A total of 150,000 to 200,000 clones appear in this sample, roughly 94% of them only once. In total, the top ten clones hold about 0.6% of the sample. This sample comprised peripheral blood, obtained on day 0 of AZD1222 vaccination. The source of these receptors is an adult in good health.

The genes are TRBV27 and TRBJ2-3, with 7 bases lining up with TRBD2. This CDR3 is 16 amino acids long. Trimming cost V 5 bases and J 0 bases; bases outside gene matches: 8. The germline V gene has CDR1 MNHEY and CDR2 SMNVEV (reference sequence). CDR3 nucleotides: TGTGCCAGCAGTAGAAGAAGCGGGACTAGCACAGATACGCAGTATTTT. It yields the protein CASSRRSGTSTDTQYF.

In this sample, this clone turned up once. The rearrangement links TRBV2 to TRBJ1-1, with D possibly being TRBD1 (5 bases). This CDR3 region has 13 residues. Trimming pared 6 bases from V and 4 bases from J, leaving 12 bases between. Looked up from germline, CDR1 is SNHLY and CDR2 is FYNNEI. The CDR3 spells CASSPGGSTEAFF. The CDR3 DNA follows: TGTGCCAGCAGCCCCGGGGGGAGCACTGAAGCTTTCTTT.

The V call is TRBV19, the J call TRBJ2-3; D is undetermined. The germline V gene encodes CDR1 LNHDA and CDR2 SQIVND (reference sequence). The CDR3 runs 13 residues. The germline V and J ends were trimmed by 10 bases and 0 bases, with 11 bases remaining between them. The CDR3 spells CATTSTSTDTQYF. CDR3 coding DNA: TGTGCCACTACCTCGACTAGCACAGATACGCAGTATTTT.

J is TRBJ2-7 and V is TRBV15; D not certain. The CDR3 has 14 amino acids. Trimming cost V 0 bases and J 2 bases, with 8 bases left between them. Germline values: CDR1 LNHNV, CDR2 YYDKDF (reference sequence). The CDR3 region has the DNA TGTGCCACCAGCAGAGAACAGATGACCTACGAGCAGTACTTC. Protein product: CATSREQMTYEQYF.

This clone appeared a single time. The rearrangement links TRBV2 to TRBJ1-1; 7 nucleotides agree with TRBD1. The V and J ends lost 11 bases and 1 base, in that order; junction bases with no gene match: 4. CDR1 and CDR2 from the germline V gene are SNHLY and FYNNEI. The CDR3 is 12 amino acids. CDR3 in DNA: TGTGCCGGGACAGACCGGAACACTGAAGCTTTCTTT. Its translation is CAGTDRNTEAFF.

This chain links TRBV6-2 or TRBV6-3 with TRBJ2-2; no reliable D call. Germline CDR1 reads MNHEY; CDR2 reads SVGEGT. This CDR3 spans 13 amino acids. V dropped 3 bases and J dropped 2 bases, with 4 bases sitting between them. The CDR3 DNA sequence: TGTGCCAGCAGTTATCTTAACACCGGGGAGCTGTTTTTT. Its protein is CASSYLNTGELFF.

V gene TRBV10-3 combines with J gene TRBJ2-7; D may correspond to TRBD1 or TRBD2 (7 bases each). Germline CDR1 ENHRY, CDR2 SYGVKD. The V end lost 4 bases, the J end lost 5 bases, and 15 bases lay between the germline ends. This CDR3 is 14 amino acids long. In DNA form, the CDR3 reads TGTGCCATCAGTGGGCAGGGGGGGTCTGACGAGCAGTACTTC. Translation gives CAISGQGGSDEQYF.

This clone was observed a single time. The V gene is TRBV7-2, the J gene TRBJ2-7; possibly TRBD2 for D (5 bases). CDR1 is SGHTA and CDR2 is FQGNSA in the germline V gene. V was cut by 5 bases and J by 0 bases, with 14 bases left in between. CDR3 length: 15 residues. DNA of the CDR3: TGTGCCAGCAGCCCCCGAGTCGGACTCTCCTACGAGCAGTACTTC. This translates into CASSPRVGLSYEQYF. Drawing the rest from reference TRBV7-2 and TRBJ2-7, the complete variable domain is GAGVSQSPSNKVTEKGKDVELRCDPISGHTALYWYRQSLGQGLEFLIYFQGNSAPDKSGLPSDRFSAERTGGSVSTLTIQRTQQEDSAVYLCASSPRVGLSYEQYFGPGTRLTVT.

V and J are TRBV30 and TRBJ2-7; the D is unclear. V lost 0 bases to trimming and J lost 3 bases, with 6 bases between them. Germline CDR1 is GTSNPN and CDR2 is SVGIG (reference sequence). The CDR3 runs 12 residues. CDR3 protein: CAWSVGYYEQYF. The CDR3 region has the DNA TGTGCCTGGAGTGTCGGCTACTACGAGCAGTACTTC.

The rearrangement joins TRBV5-5 to TRBJ1-1, with D possibly TRBD1 on 5 matching bases. Germline-derived CDR1 and CDR2 are SGHKS and YYEKEE (reference sequence). The ends were cut back, 7 bases at V and 3 bases at J, with 34 bases in the middle. This CDR3 contains 20 residues. The CDR3 region is CASRPSGAFTSRESYTEAFF. The DNA of the CDR3 is TGTGCCAGCCGTCCTTCGGGTGCGTTTACCTCCAGGGAGAGTTACACTGAAGCTTTCTTT.

The chain combines TRBV9 with TRBJ1-5; 10 bases are a match to TRBD1. Germline CDR1 and CDR2: SGDLS and YYNGEE. V lost 0 bases to trimming and J lost 5 bases; unmatched junction nucleotides: 11. The CDR3 runs to 18 residues. CDR3 residues: CASSVGVRDRGSYQPQHF. CDR3 DNA: TGTGCCAGCAGCGTAGGGGTCCGGGACAGGGGATCTTATCAGCCCCAGCATTTT.

This rearrangement joins TRBV7-9 to TRBJ2-7; D is perhaps TRBD1 (6 bases). Germline V CDR1 and CDR2: SEHNR, FQNEAQ (reference sequence). The V end lost 1 base, the J end lost 2 bases, and 12 bases lay between the germline ends. The CDR3 is made up of 15 amino acids. As DNA, the CDR3 is TGTGCCAGCAGCTTAGGATCAGGGGAAACCTACGAGCAGTACTTC. Its protein is CASSLGSGETYEQYF.

This chain joins TRBV28 and TRBJ2-7, with a tentative D call TRBD1 (6 bases). Trimming left V 8 bases short and J 2 bases short, with 16 bases between. The CDR3 is 14 residues long. The V gene's germline CDR1 is MDHEN and CDR2 SYDVKM. CDR3 sequence reads: CASSATGVPYEQYF. As DNA, the CDR3 is TGTGCCAGCTCCGCGACAGGAGTACCCTACGAGCAGTACTTC.

The chain combines TRBV5-8 with TRBJ1-3; no firm D call. Germline CDR1 reads SGHTS; CDR2 reads YDEGEE. Between the trimmed V and J ends, which lost 4 bases and 2 bases, there was a span of 13 bases. CDR3 length equals 15 residues. DNA for the CDR3: TGTGCCAGCAGCAGGCAAGGGAGGACTGGAAACACCATATATTTT. Translated: CASSRQGRTGNTIYF.

The V gene is TRBV19, the J gene TRBJ1-1, with unresolved D. Germline V gene sequence: CDR1 LNHDA, CDR2 SQIVND (reference sequence). Trimming took off 4 bases at V and 1 base at J, with 16 bases between the two ends. The CDR3 sequence is 16 residues long. DNA of the CDR3: TGTGCCAGTAGTACCGAACCAGGAGGACGGAACACTGAAGCTTTCTTT. Translating gives CASSTEPGGRNTEAFF.

DNA for the CDR3: TGTGCCAGCAGTGAGAAAGATACGCAGTATTTT. It yields the protein CASSEKDTQYF. The chain recombines TRBV6-1 with TRBJ2-3, with D unclear. This CDR3 is built from 11 residues. V was shortened by 3 bases and J by 5 bases, with 3 bases between the two germline ends. Germline V gene sequence: CDR1 MNHNS, CDR2 SASEGT.

The gene calls are TRBV6-5 and TRBJ1-2; TRBD1 is a possible D gene (5 bases). Deletions cut 2 bases from V and 3 bases from J, with 16 bases between. The germline V gene has CDR1 MNHEY and CDR2 SVGAGI. This CDR3 has 16 amino acids. The chain's CDR3 is CASSYGGDGSYYGYTF. DNA for the CDR3: TGTGCCAGCAGTTACGGGGGGGACGGGAGCTACTATGGCTACACCTTC.

This rearrangement joins TRBV3-1 (or the pseudogene TRBV3-2) to TRBJ2-7; 9 bases are a match to TRBD2. This CDR3 has 16 residues. V gave up 4 bases and J gave up 2 bases; unmatched junction bases: 9. The germline V gene encodes CDR1 LGHDT and CDR2 YNNKEL (reference sequence). The CDR3: CASSRSALAGTYEQYF. CDR3 coding DNA: TGTGCCAGCAGCCGATCGGCTCTAGCGGGAACCTACGAGCAGTACTTC.

This CDR3 reads CASSLAGVARQPQHF. The CDR3 nucleotides are TGTGCCAGCAGTTTGGCGGGGGTAGCGAGACAGCCCCAGCATTTT. The chain combines TRBV27 with TRBJ1-5, with D perhaps matching TRBD1 (5 bases). The CDR3 is 15 residues long. Germline CDR1 is MNHEY and CDR2 is SMNVEV (reference sequence). Trimming removed 3 bases at V and 7 bases at J, with 16 bases between.

This sequence joins TRBV19 and TRBJ2-7; 9 bases match TRBD1. V gave up 2 bases and J gave up 1 base; unmatched junction bases: 3. Per the germline V gene, CDR1 is LNHDA and CDR2 is SQIVND (reference sequence). The CDR3 length is 15 residues. The CDR3 DNA reads as TGTGCCAGTAGTATATCAGACAGGGGGTCCTACGAGCAGTACTTC. Amino acids: CASSISDRGSYEQYF. Using reference TRBV19 and TRBJ2-7 for the parts outside the CDR3, the full variable domain is DGGITQSPKYLFRKEGQNVTLSCEQNLNHDAMYWYRQDPGQGLRLIYYSQIVNDFQKGDIAEGYSVSREKKESFPLTVTSAQKNPTAFYLCASSISDRGSYEQYFGPGTRLTVT.

The CDR3 spells CASSFGLAVLYEQYF. CDR3 bases: TGTGCCAGCAGTTTCGGTCTAGCGGTCCTGTACGAGCAGTACTTC. V is TRBV27 and J is TRBJ2-7; 7 bases line up with TRBD2. The germline V gene has CDR1 MNHEY and CDR2 SMNVEV (reference sequence). V was clipped by 3 bases and J by 4 bases; unmatched bases: 9. The CDR3 loop spans 15 amino acids.

The chain uses TRBV6-5 and TRBJ2-1; 7 positions match TRBD2. The germline CDR1 and CDR2 sequences are MNHEY and SVGAGI. The CDR3 is 15 residues long. With 7 bases clipped from V and 2 bases from J, the junction kept 8 bases outside the gene matches. This CDR3 is CASIRASGTYNEQFF. In DNA, the CDR3 is TGTGCCAGCATCCGGGCTAGCGGAACCTACAATGAGCAGTTCTTC.

V and J are TRBV12-5 and TRBJ1-6; no definite D call. Deletions cut 5 bases from V and 9 bases from J, with 8 bases between. From germline, CDR1 is LGHNT and CDR2 FRNRAP. This CDR3 contains 12 residues. In DNA, the CDR3 is TGTGCTAGTGGTCCAGACCTTTCACCCCTCCACTTT. Protein: CASGPDLSPLHF.

The chain couples TRBV4-2 to TRBJ2-3; 9 bases fit TRBD1. The CDR3 runs 15 residues. V was clipped by 1 base and J by 2 bases; unmatched bases: 1. Per germline, CDR1 LGHNA and CDR2 YNFKEQ. The CDR3 spells CASSQGTGDTDTQYF. The CDR3 nucleotides are TGTGCCAGCAGCCAAGGGACAGGGGACACAGATACGCAGTATTTT.

This CDR3 reads CAWTAGGGYTF. The CDR3 DNA reads TGTGCCTGGACGGCAGGGGGTGGCTACACCTTC. This chain connects TRBV30 to TRBJ1-2; TRBD1 matches at 7 bases. The V gene end was trimmed by 4 bases and the J gene end by 7 bases; junction bases not matched to a gene: 3. From germline, CDR1 is GTSNPN and CDR2 SVGIG (reference sequence). The CDR3 is 11 residues long.

The chain joins TRBV5-1 to TRBJ2-1, with D tentatively TRBD2 (6 bases). The CDR3 runs 15 residues. V shed 6 bases and J shed 3 bases, with 16 bases lying between them. The germline V gene has CDR1 SGHRS and CDR2 YFSETQ. The DNA for the CDR3 is TGCGCCAGCAAAGTCTCGCGGAGGGACTACAATGAGCAGTTCTTC. It is translated as CASKVSRRDYNEQFF.

The chain couples TRBV27 to TRBJ2-2; no clear D. CDR3 length: 13 residues. Trimming took off 5 bases at V and 5 bases at J, with 9 bases between the two ends. Germline values: CDR1 MNHEY, CDR2 SMNVEV (reference sequence). CDR3 sequence: CASSPWRTGELFF. The CDR3 coding sequence is TGTGCCAGCAGTCCTTGGCGGACCGGGGAGCTGTTTTTT.

This clone appeared a single time. The V gene is TRBV28, the J gene TRBJ1-2; 8 bases are shared with TRBD1. Trimming at V came to 8 bases and at J to 3 bases, leaving 2 bases not matched to a gene. The CDR3 covers 12 residues. Germline loops: CDR1 MDHEN, CDR2 SYDVKM. CDR3 bases: TGTGCCAGCGGACAGGGAGACTATGGCTACACCTTC. The encoded protein is CASGQGDYGYTF.

The rearrangement joins TRBV28 to TRBJ1-5; TRBD1 agrees at 9 bases. Unmatched junction bases numbered 1, after V lost 6 bases and J lost 7 bases. The CDR3 totals 12 residues. Germline V gene data show CDR1 as MDHEN and CDR2 as SYDVKM. The CDR3 DNA sequence: TGTGCCAGCAGGACAGGGGGACAGCCCCAGCATTTT. Amino acid sequence: CASRTGGQPQHF.

The chain uses TRBV6-2 or TRBV6-3 and TRBJ2-3, with D maybe TRBD1 (5 bases). There are 12 residues in the CDR3. Germline CDR1 MNHEY, CDR2 SVGEGT. Between the trimmed V and J ends, which lost 4 bases and 6 bases, there was a span of 8 bases. The CDR3 nucleotides are TGTGCCAGCAGTTCTGGGGCGGATACGCAGTATTTT. Its translation: CASSSGADTQYF.